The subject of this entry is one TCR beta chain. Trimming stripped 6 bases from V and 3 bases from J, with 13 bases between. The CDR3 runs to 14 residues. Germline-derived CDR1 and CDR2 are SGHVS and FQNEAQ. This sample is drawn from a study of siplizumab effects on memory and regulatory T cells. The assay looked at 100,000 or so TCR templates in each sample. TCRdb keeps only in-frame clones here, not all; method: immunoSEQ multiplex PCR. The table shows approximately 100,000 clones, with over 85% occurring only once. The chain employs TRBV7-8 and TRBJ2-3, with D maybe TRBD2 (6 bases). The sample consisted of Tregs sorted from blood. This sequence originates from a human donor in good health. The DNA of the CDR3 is TGTGCCAGCAGACTTTCGGCGGGGACAGATACGCAGTATTTT. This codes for CASRLSAGTDTQYF.